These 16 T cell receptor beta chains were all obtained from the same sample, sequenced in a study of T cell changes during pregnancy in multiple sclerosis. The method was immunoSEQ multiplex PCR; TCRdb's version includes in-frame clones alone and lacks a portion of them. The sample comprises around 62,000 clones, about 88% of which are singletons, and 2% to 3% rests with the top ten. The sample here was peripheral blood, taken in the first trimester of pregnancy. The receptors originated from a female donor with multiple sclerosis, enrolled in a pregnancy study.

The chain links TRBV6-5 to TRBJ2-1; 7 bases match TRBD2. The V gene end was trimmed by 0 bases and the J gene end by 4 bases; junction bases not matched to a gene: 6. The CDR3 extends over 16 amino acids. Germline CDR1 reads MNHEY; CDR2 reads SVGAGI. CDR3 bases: TGTGCCAGCAGTTACTCGGGGGGGATCGGTTACAATGAGCAGTTCTTC. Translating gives CASSYSGGIGYNEQFF.

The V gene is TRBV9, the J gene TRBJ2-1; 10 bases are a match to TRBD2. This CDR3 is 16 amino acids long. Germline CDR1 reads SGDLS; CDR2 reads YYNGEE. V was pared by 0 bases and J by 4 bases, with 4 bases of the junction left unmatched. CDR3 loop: CASSVGAGGLYNEQFF. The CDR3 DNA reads TGTGCCAGCAGCGTAGGAGCGGGGGGGCTGTACAATGAGCAGTTCTTC.

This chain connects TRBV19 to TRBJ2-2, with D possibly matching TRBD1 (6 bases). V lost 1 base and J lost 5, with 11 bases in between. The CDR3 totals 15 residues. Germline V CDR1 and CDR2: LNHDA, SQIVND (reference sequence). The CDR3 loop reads CASSIGTGLTGELFF. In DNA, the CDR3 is TGTGCCAGTAGTATAGGAACAGGGTTGACCGGGGAGCTGTTTTTT.

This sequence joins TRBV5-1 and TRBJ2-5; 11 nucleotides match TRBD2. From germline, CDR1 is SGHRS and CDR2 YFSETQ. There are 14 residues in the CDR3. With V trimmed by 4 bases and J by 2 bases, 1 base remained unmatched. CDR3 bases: TGCGCCAGCAGCCCTAGCGGGAGGCAAGAGACCCAGTACTTC. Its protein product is CASSPSGRQETQYF.

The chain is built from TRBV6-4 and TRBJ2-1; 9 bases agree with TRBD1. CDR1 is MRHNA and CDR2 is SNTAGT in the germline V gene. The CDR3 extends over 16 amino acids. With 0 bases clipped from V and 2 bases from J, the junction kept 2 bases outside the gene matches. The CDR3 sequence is CASSDSTGGTYNEQFF. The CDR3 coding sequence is TGTGCCAGCAGTGACTCCACAGGGGGCACCTACAATGAGCAGTTCTTC.

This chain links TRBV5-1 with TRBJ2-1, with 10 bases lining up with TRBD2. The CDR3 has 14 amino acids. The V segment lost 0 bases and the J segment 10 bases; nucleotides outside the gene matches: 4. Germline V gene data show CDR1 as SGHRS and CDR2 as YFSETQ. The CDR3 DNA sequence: TGCGCCAGCAGCTTGGGACTAGCGGGTCAGGAGCAGTTCTTC. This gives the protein CASSLGLAGQEQFF.

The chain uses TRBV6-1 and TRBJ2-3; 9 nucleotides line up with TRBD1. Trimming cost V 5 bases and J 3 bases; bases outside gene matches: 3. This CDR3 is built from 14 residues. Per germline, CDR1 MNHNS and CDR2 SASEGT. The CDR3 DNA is TGTGCCAGCAGTCCGGACAGGGGAACAGATACGCAGTATTTT. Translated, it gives CASSPDRGTDTQYF.

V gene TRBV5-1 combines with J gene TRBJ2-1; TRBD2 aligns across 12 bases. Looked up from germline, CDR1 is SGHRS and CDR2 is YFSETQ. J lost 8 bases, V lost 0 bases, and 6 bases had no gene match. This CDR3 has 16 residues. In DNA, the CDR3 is TGCGCCAGCAGCTTGGCCAAGCTAGCGGGAGGGGATGAGCAGTTCTTC. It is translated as CASSLAKLAGGDEQFF.

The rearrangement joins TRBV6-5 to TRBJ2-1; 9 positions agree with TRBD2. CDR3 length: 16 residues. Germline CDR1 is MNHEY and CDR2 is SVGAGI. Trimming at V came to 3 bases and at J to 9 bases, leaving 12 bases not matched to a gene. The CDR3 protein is CASSYSPSGKRIEQFF. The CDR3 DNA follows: TGTGCCAGCAGTTATTCCCCTAGCGGGAAGCGCATTGAGCAGTTCTTC.

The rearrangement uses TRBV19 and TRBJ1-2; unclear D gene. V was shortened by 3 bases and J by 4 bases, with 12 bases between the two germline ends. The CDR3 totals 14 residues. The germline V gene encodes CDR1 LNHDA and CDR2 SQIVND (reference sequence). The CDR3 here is CASSIEGTGYGYTF. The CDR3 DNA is TGTGCCAGTAGTATCGAGGGAACGGGCTATGGCTACACCTTC.

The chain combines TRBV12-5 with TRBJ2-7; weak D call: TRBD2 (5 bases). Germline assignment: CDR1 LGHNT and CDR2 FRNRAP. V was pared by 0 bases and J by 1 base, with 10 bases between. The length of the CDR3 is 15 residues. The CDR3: CASGLVLGVSYEQYF. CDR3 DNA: TGTGCTAGTGGTTTGGTTCTGGGAGTTTCCTACGAGCAGTACTTC.

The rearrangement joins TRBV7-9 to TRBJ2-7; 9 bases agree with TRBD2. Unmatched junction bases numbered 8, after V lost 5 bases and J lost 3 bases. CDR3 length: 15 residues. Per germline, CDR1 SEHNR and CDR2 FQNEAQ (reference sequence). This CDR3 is CASSHIAGADYEQYF. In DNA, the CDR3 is TGTGCCAGCAGCCATATAGCGGGAGCGGACTACGAGCAGTACTTC.

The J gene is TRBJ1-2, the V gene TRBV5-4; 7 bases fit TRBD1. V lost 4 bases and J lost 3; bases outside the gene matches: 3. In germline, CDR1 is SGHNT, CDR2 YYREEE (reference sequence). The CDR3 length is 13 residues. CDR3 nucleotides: TGTGCCAGCAGCGCAGGGACAGACTATGGCTACACCTTC. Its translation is CASSAGTDYGYTF.

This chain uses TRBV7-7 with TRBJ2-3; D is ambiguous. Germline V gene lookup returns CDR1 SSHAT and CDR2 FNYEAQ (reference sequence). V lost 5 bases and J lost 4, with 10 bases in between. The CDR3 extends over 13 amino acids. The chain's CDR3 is CASSPGSPDTQYF. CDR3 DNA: TGTGCCAGCAGCCCCGGGTCCCCAGATACGCAGTATTTT.

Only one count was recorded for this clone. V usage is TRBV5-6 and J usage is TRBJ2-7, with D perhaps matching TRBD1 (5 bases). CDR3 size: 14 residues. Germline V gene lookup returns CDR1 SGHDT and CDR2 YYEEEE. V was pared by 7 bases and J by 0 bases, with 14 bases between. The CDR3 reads CASLRRGTSYEQYF. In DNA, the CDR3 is TGTGCCAGCCTCAGAAGGGGTACCTCCTACGAGCAGTACTTC.

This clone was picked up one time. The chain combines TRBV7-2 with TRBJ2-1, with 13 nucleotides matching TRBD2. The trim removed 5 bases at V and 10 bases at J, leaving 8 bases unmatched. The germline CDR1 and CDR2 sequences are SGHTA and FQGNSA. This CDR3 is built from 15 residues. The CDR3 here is CASSVTSGGVSEQFF. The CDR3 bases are TGTGCCAGCAGCGTAACTAGCGGGGGGGTATCCGAGCAGTTCTTC.